This T cell receptor (beta chain) came from a study of cytomegalovirus exposure and HLA in healthy donors. TCRdb's table, derived via immunoSEQ multiplex PCR, lists solely in-frame clones and lacks some. The sample yields 200,000 to 250,000 clones, approximately 83% seen once. Germline V CDR1 and CDR2: ENHRY, SYGVKD. The length of the CDR3 is 15 residues. The V gene end was trimmed by 6 bases and the J gene end by 6 bases; junction bases not matched to a gene: 12. The rearrangement joins TRBV10-3 to TRBJ2-3; 7 bases line up with TRBD2. Sample: PBMCs. This sequence originates from a woman in her 30s in good health and CMV-seropositive. The CDR3 reads CAIRDKRETVDTQYF. In DNA form, the CDR3 reads TGTGCCATCAGAGACAAGCGGGAAACGGTGGATACGCAGTATTTT.